Presented here are 21 T cell receptor beta chains from one specimen sequenced in a study of response to subunit inactivated influenza vaccine. TCRdb recomputed calls from the RT-PCR reads with MiXCR, one row per CDR3 protein. In the table there are more than 600,000 distinct CDR3 sequences, roughly 18% of which are singletons. The sequences come from PBMCs from blood, collected roughly 5 days after vaccination. The receptors originated from a middle-aged man who received an inactivated influenza vaccine.

The rearrangement uses TRBV4-3 and TRBJ2-1; D ambiguous. This CDR3 region has 14 residues. V was pared by 3 bases and J by 2 bases, with 8 bases between. The germline V gene encodes CDR1 LGHNA and CDR2 YSLEER. The CDR3 DNA sequence: TGCGCCAGCAGCCAGCGCGTCACCTACAATGAGCAGTTCTTC. Its translation is CASSQRVTYNEQFF.

The gene calls are TRBV7-2 and TRBJ2-2; D not certain. The CDR3 is made up of 13 amino acids. The germline V gene has CDR1 SGHTA and CDR2 FQGNSA. V lost 3 bases, J lost 7 bases, and 9 bases lay in between. CDR3 in DNA: TGTGCCAGCAGCTTTAGTTTTTTCGGGGAGCTGTTTTTT. This encodes CASSFSFFGELFF.

The V and J genes are TRBV5-1 and TRBJ2-2, with TRBD1 as a possible D gene (5 bases). V shed 7 bases and J shed 5 bases, with 15 bases lying between them. Germline V gene sequence: CDR1 SGHRS, CDR2 YFSETQ. The CDR3 has 14 amino acids. In DNA form, the CDR3 reads TGCGCCAGCGGGCAGGGCATCTTGACCGGGGAGCTGTTTTTT. Translated, it gives CASGQGILTGELFF.

The chain carries TRBV20-1 and TRBJ2-3; TRBD2 matches 14 bases. The CDR3 has 16 amino acids. The germline V gene encodes CDR1 DFQATT and CDR2 SNEGSKA (reference sequence). V gave up 7 bases and J gave up 4 bases; unmatched junction bases: 10. CDR3 in amino acids: CSVPGLAGAGPDTQYF. CDR3 nucleotide sequence: TGCAGTGTTCCGGGACTAGCGGGAGCTGGCCCAGATACGCAGTATTTT.

This clonotype was detected a few times. The chain has TRBV7-3 and TRBJ2-1; 9 bases align to TRBD2. This CDR3 contains 15 residues. Germline V gives CDR1 SGHTA, CDR2 FQGTGA. V shed 6 bases, J shed 7 bases, and the junction held 10 bases outside the gene matches. CDR3 residues: CASSSVAGVGNEQFF. Here the CDR3 DNA reads TGTGCCAGCAGTAGCGTAGCGGGAGTTGGTAATGAGCAGTTCTTC.

The rearrangement links TRBV6-1 to TRBJ1-2; no firm D call. Per germline, CDR1 MNHNS and CDR2 SASEGT. Trimming removed 8 bases at V and 2 bases at J, with 15 bases between. This CDR3 spans 14 amino acids. The DNA of the CDR3 is TGTGCCAGCCGTCGAACTAAGGGAAACTATGGCTACACCTTC. Protein: CASRRTKGNYGYTF.

There are a few counts of this clonotype. The genes are TRBV14 and TRBJ2-7; possibly TRBD2 for D (5 bases). The length of the CDR3 is 15 residues. V lost 2 bases to trimming and J lost 3 bases, with 14 bases between them. The germline V gene encodes CDR1 SGHDN and CDR2 FVKESK. The CDR3 DNA sequence: TGTGCCAGCAGCCAATCCCTAGCAATAGTCTACGAGCAGTACTTC. As protein: CASSQSLAIVYEQYF.

This clonotype was observed a handful of times. CDR3 sequence (DNA): TGTGCCAGCAGTTATGACGTGTTCCAGCCCCAGCATTTT. It is translated as CASSYDVFQPQHF. This chain links TRBV6-6 with TRBJ1-5; D remains unclear. Trimming cost V 3 bases and J 7 bases, with 10 bases left between them. The CDR3 has 13 residues. Germline loops: CDR1 MNHNY, CDR2 SVGAGI (reference sequence).

The chain is built from TRBV4-1 and TRBJ2-2; the D gene is possibly TRBD2 (7 bases). V lost 1 base to trimming and J lost 4 bases, with 13 bases between them. Germline assignment: CDR1 MGHRA and CDR2 YSYEKL. The CDR3 is made up of 16 amino acids. CDR3 DNA sequence: TGCGCCAGCAGCCAAGCCGGGGGGCCTCGCACCGGGGAGCTGTTTTTT. It yields the protein CASSQAGGPRTGELFF.

This chain uses TRBV15 with TRBJ2-1; either TRBD1 or TRBD2 may fit D (5 bases each). Trimming took 5 bases from V and 3 from J, leaving 14 bases between them. The CDR3 totals 15 residues. Per germline, CDR1 LNHNV and CDR2 YYDKDF (reference sequence). CDR3 loop: CATSPLGPNYNEQFF. Here the CDR3 DNA reads TGTGCCACCAGCCCCCTGGGACCGAACTACAATGAGCAGTTCTTC.

The V gene is TRBV2, the J gene TRBJ2-5; 8 nucleotides match TRBD1. V was clipped by 2 bases and J by 1 base; unmatched bases: 6. There are 16 residues in the CDR3. CDR1 and CDR2 (germline): SNHLY, FYNNEI. CDR3 loop: CASSEIAGGFQETQYF. The CDR3 nucleotides read TGTGCCAGCAGTGAAATCGCAGGGGGCTTCCAAGAGACCCAGTACTTC.

This clonotype was seen at least ten times. The chain recombines TRBV27 with TRBJ1-6; D might be TRBD1 (5 bases). The CDR3 runs to 15 residues. Germline V gene data show CDR1 as MNHEY and CDR2 as SMNVEV (reference sequence). V was trimmed by 6 bases and J by 6 bases, leaving 15 bases between them. The CDR3 is CASRSGGLPNSPLHF. CDR3 DNA sequence: TGTGCCAGCAGATCGGGGGGACTACCTAATTCACCCCTCCACTTT.

This clonotype was seen a few times. This chain joins TRBV15 and TRBJ2-5; TRBD2 is a possible D gene (6 bases). Trimming removed 5 bases at V and 5 bases at J, with 24 bases between. This CDR3 is built from 17 residues. Germline V CDR1 and CDR2: LNHNV, YYDKDF (reference sequence). In nucleotides, the CDR3 is TGTGCCACCAGCCCGGGTGCTAGCGCATCTTCTAGGGAGACCCAGTACTTC. Translation gives CATSPGASASSRETQYF.

This clonotype was picked up a small number of times. This chain links TRBV6-2 or TRBV6-3 with TRBJ2-1, with D possibly being TRBD1 (6 bases). The CDR3 length is 14 residues. V was cut by 2 bases and J by 9 bases, with 14 bases left in between. CDR1 and CDR2 from the germline V gene are MNHEY and SVGEGT. The CDR3 loop is CASSYGTKSGEQFF. As DNA, the CDR3 is TGTGCCAGCAGTTACGGGACAAAAAGCGGTGAGCAGTTCTTC.

This clonotype came up a few times. This chain connects TRBV5-1 to TRBJ2-3, with no clear D. The CDR3 extends over 14 amino acids. Germline values: CDR1 SGHRS, CDR2 YFSETQ. V was clipped by 0 bases and J by 2 bases, with 7 bases between them. The CDR3 DNA reads TGCGCCAGCAGCTTGGGAAGGTACACAGATACGCAGTATTTT. As protein: CASSLGRYTDTQYF.

The rearrangement uses TRBV20-1 and TRBJ2-2, with unresolved D. There are 15 residues in the CDR3. V shed 3 bases and J shed 1 base, with 12 bases lying between them. Looked up from germline, CDR1 is DFQATT and CDR2 is SNEGSKA (reference sequence). The CDR3 DNA is TGCAGTGCTAGTCGTTTTACGGGGAACACCGGGGAGCTGTTTTTT. This codes for CSASRFTGNTGELFF.

The genes are TRBV14 and TRBJ2-2, with D possibly TRBD1 on 5 matching bases. Trimming removed 3 bases from V and 6 bases from J, with 17 bases in between. This CDR3 contains 16 residues. The germline V gene has CDR1 SGHDN and CDR2 FVKESK. The CDR3 coding sequence is TGTGCCAGCAGCCAGATCGGTCCAGGGCTCGCCGGGGAGCTGTTTTTT. It is translated as CASSQIGPGLAGELFF. The full variable domain, completed using reference TRBV14 and TRBJ2-2, is EAGVTQFPSHSVIEKGQTVTLRCDPISGHDNLYWYRRVMGKEIKFLLHFVKESKQDESGMPNNRFLAERTGGTYSTLKVQPAELEDSGVYFCASSQIGPGLAGELFFGEGSRLTVL.

This clonotype was recorded a few times. The V and J genes are TRBV7-2 and TRBJ2-4; 9 positions match TRBD1. From germline, CDR1 is SGHTA and CDR2 FQGNSA. V lost 1 base and J lost 6; bases outside the gene matches: 7. The CDR3 consists of 16 residues. This CDR3 reads CASSLETGGYGNIQYF. The CDR3 DNA reads TGTGCCAGCAGCTTAGAAACAGGGGGCTATGGAAACATTCAGTACTTC.

There are a few counts of this clonotype. This chain links TRBV4-3 with TRBJ1-2; 8 bases are shared with TRBD1. Germline V lookup: CDR1 LGHNA, CDR2 YSLEER. V lost 0 bases to trimming and J lost 4 bases; unmatched junction nucleotides: 7. The CDR3 is 16 residues long. This CDR3 reads CASSQDRAGGVYGYTF. CDR3 nucleotides: TGCGCCAGCAGCCAAGATAGGGCAGGGGGCGTCTATGGCTACACCTTC.

This clonotype was detected a few times. This chain joins TRBV6-5 and TRBJ2-2, with D perhaps TRBD2 (5 bases). Germline V gives CDR1 MNHEY, CDR2 SVGAGI. The CDR3 is made up of 16 amino acids. The V end was cut by 0 bases, the J end by 4 bases, with 12 bases between. CDR3 nucleotides: TGTGCCAGCAGTTACTCGCGATATGCGGGCACCGGGGAGCTGTTTTTT. Its protein product is CASSYSRYAGTGELFF.

The genes are TRBV7-2 and TRBJ2-3, with a possible D match to TRBD2 (5 bases). With 4 bases removed from V and 8 bases from J, the gap between germline ends came to 10 bases. The CDR3 extends over 12 amino acids. The V gene's germline CDR1 is SGHTA and CDR2 FQGNSA. The CDR3 here is CASSYLEGTQYF. CDR3 coding DNA: TGTGCCAGCAGCTACCTCGAGGGTACGCAGTATTTT.